This record looks at one T cell receptor (beta chain) sequence and its context. The data were taken from a study of shared clonotypes between healthy human individuals. Study-level information: For every donor, three CD4 naive, three CD4 memory, two CD8 naive and one CD8 memory plates were used.

Study processing details: Junction-only immunoSEQ sequences carried no quality scores, so filtering differed. Measured with immunoSEQ multiplex PCR; TCRdb has only the in-frame clones, and not every one. The DNA was the basis for D and trimming; V, J and clone size are from that table. The repertoire includes around 2.3 million clones, nearly 97% of them detected once, and 0.1% to 0.15% sits in the top ten. V shed 5 bases and J shed 0 bases, with 7 bases lying between them. In germline, CDR1 is SGHRS, CDR2 YFSETQ. The length of the CDR3 is 13 residues. Adults of Caucasian background living in Nashville, Tennessee made up all donors.

Material: naive CD4+ T cells sorted from blood. Subset of the sample: CD45RA+ positively selected. The genes are TRBV5-1 and TRBJ2-3; D unclear. The clonotype originates from a man between 18 and 35 years old in good health. The CDR3: CASRDGSTDTQYF. In nucleotides, the CDR3 is TGCGCCAGCAGGGACGGTAGCACAGATACGCAGTATTTT.